The present T cell receptor (beta chain) was sequenced within a study of cytomegalovirus exposure and HLA in healthy donors. Across the whole study: Of the donors genotyped, 398 in all, around 77% fell in the Caucasian-associated ancestry cluster.

The PCR employed 60 Vbeta primers together with 13 Jbeta primers. The repertoire was sequenced with immunoSEQ multiplex PCR; TCRdb's copy has only in-frame clones and lacks some. The table includes more than 130,000 clones, around 72% detected once. CDR1 is LNHDA, CDR2 SQIVND, per germline (reference sequence). The CDR3 has 14 residues. The J segment lost 5 bases and the V segment lost 3 bases, leaving 6 bases of the junction unmatched. The sample taken for sequencing was PBMCs. The sequence derives from a human donor in good health. This chain joins TRBV19 and TRBJ2-7, with 8 nucleotides matching TRBD1. CDR3 sequence reads: CASSMGQGAHEQYF. CDR3 bases: TGTGCCAGTAGTATGGGGCAGGGGGCCCACGAGCAGTACTTC.